This T cell receptor beta chain is from a study of shared clonotypes between healthy human individuals. Worth noting for this clone: This clone may be a read error of a much larger clone one base away.

CD8 memory was a combination of CD45RO+ cells and CCR7-negative CD45RA+ TemRA cells. CDR3 size: 15 residues. Germline assignment: CDR1 MNHEY and CDR2 SVGAGI. Profiled with immunoSEQ multiplex PCR; TCRdb holds only in-frame clones, not every one. This repertoire shows around 690,000 clones, about 90% found once; its top ten account for roughly 36%. The chain links TRBV6-5 to TRBJ2-7; D may be TRBD2 (5 bases). The TCR comes from a man between 18 and 29 years old in good health. Some clones in this sample may be carry-over from other donors' samples. Sequenced material: memory CD8+ T cells from PBMCs. The subset here: CD45RO+ cells pooled with CCR7-negative TemRA cells. The CDR3 region is CVSSPAGQSSYEQYF. The CDR3 DNA reads as TGTGTCAGCAGTCCCGCGGGCCAGAGCTCCTACGAGCAGTACTTC.